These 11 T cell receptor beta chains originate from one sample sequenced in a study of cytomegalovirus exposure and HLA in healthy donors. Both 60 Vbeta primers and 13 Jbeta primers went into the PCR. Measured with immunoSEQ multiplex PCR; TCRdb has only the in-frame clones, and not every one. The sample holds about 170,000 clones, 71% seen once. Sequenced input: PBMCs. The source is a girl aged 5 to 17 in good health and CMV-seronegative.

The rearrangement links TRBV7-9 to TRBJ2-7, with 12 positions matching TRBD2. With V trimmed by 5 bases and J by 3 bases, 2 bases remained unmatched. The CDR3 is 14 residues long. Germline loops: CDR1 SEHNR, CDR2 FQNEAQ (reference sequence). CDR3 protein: CASSRLAGDYEQYF. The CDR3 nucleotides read TGTGCCAGCAGCCGACTAGCGGGAGACTACGAGCAGTACTTC. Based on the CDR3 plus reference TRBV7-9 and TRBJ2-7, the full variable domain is DTGVSQNPRHKITKRGQNVTFRCDPISEHNRLYWYRQTLGQGPEFLTYFQNEAQLEKSRLLSDRFSAERPKGSFSTLEIQRTEQGDSAMYLCASSRLAGDYEQYFGPGTRLTVT.

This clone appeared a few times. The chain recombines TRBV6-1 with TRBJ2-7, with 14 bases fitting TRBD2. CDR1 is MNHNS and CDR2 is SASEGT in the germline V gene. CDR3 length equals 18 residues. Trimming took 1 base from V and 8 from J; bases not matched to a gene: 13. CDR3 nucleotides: TGTGCCAGCAGTGAAGAATTTGGACTAGCGGGGGGCCCTTTGAAGCAGTACTTC. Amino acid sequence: CASSEEFGLAGGPLKQYF.

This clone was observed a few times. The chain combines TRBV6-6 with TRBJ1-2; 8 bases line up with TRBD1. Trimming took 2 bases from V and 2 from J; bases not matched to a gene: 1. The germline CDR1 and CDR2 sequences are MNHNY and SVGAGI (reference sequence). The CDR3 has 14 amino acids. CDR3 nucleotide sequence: TGTGCCAGCAGTTACCAGGGGGCGAACTATGGCTACACCTTC. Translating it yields CASSYQGANYGYTF.

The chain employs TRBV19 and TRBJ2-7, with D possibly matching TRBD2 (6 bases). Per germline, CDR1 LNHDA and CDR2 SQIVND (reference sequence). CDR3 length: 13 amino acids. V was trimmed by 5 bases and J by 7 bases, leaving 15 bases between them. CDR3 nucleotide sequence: TGTGCCAGTAGTTTTGGAGGGGTAGGGGAGCAGTACTTC. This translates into CASSFGGVGEQYF.

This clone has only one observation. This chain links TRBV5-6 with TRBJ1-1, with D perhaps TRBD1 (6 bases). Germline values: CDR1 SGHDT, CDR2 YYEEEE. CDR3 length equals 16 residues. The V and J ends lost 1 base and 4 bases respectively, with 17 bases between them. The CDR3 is CASSLLFRGAVTEAFF. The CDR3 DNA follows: TGTGCCAGCAGCTTGTTGTTTCGGGGGGCGGTCACTGAAGCTTTCTTT.

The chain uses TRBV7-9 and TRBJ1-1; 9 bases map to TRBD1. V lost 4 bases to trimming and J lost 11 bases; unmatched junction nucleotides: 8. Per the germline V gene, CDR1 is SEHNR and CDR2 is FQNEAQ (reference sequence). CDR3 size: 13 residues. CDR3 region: CASSSPGTGYAFF. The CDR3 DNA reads TGTGCCAGCAGCTCACCCGGGACAGGGTATGCTTTCTTT.

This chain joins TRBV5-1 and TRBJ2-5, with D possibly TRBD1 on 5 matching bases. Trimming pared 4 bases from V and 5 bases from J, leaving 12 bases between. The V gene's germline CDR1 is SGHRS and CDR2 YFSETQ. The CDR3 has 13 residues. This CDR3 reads CASSLGARETQYF. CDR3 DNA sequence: TGCGCCAGCAGCCTAGGGGCCCGGGAGACCCAGTACTTC.

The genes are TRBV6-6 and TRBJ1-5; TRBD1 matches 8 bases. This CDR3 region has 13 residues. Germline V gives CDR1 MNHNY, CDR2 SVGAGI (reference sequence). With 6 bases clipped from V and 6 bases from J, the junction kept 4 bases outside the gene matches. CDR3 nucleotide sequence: TGTGCCAGCAGGGACAGGGCACCTCAGCCCCAGCATTTT. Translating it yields CASRDRAPQPQHF.

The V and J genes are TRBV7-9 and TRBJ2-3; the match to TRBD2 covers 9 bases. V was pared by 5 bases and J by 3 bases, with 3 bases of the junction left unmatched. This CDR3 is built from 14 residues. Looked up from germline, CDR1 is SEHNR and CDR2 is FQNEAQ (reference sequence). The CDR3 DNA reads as TGTGCCAGCAGCCGAGCGGGGGGAACAGATACGCAGTATTTT. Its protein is CASSRAGGTDTQYF.

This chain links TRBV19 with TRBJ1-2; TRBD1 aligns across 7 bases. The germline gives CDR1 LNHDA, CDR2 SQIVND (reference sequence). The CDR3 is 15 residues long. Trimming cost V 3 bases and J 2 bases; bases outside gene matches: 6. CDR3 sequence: CASSILGGGNYGYTF. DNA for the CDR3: TGTGCCAGTAGTATCCTAGGGGGCGGAAACTATGGCTACACCTTC.

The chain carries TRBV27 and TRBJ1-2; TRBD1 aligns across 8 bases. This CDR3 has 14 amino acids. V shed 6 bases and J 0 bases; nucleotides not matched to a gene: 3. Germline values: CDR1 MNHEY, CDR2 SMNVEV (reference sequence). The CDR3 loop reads CASRLTGANYGYTF. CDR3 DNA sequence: TGTGCCAGCAGGTTGACAGGGGCTAACTATGGCTACACCTTC.